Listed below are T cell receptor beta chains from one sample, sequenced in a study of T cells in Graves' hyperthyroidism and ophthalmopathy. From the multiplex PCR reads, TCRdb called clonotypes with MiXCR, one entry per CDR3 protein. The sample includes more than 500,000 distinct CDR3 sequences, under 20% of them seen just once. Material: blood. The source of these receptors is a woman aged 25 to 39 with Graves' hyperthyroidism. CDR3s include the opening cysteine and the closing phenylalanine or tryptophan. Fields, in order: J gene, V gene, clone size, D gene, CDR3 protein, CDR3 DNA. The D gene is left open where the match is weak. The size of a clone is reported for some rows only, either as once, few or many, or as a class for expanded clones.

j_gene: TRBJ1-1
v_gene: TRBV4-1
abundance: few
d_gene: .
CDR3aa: CASSQALVGTDTEAFF
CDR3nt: TGCGCCAGCAGCCAAGCTCTAGTCGGGACCGACACTGAAGCTTTCTTT

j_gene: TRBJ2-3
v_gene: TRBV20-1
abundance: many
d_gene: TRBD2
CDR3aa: CSASSRERYTQYF
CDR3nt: TGCAGTGCTAGTTCGCGGGAGAGGTATACGCAGTATTTT

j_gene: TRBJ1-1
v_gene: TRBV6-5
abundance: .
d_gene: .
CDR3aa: CASSYSAGTSHTEAFF
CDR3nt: TGTGCCAGCAGTTACTCGGCGGGGACGTCGCACACTGAAGCTTTCTTT

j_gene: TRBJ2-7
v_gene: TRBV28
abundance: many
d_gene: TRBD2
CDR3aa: CASSSSLGEGQQYF
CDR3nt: TGTGCCAGCAGTTCCTCCTTAGGGGAGGGGCAGCAGTACTTC

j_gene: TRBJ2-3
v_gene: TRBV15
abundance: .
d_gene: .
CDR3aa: CATSRANRGGADTQYF
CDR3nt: TGTGCCACCAGCAGAGCGAACAGGGGAGGGGCAGATACGCAGTATTTT

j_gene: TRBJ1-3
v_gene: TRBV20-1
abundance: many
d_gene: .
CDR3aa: CSARDPARGNTIYF
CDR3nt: TGCAGTGCTAGAGATCCGGCCAGAGGGAACACCATATATTTT

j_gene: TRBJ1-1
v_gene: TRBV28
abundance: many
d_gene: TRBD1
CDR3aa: CASGGQDVEAFF
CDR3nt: TGTGCCTCCGGGGGACAGGATGTAGAAGCTTTCTTT

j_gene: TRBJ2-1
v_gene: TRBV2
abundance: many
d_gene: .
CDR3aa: CASSEGPGPEWGNEQFF
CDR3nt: TGTGCCAGCAGTGAAGGACCGGGACCCGAATGGGGGAATGAGCAGTTCTTC

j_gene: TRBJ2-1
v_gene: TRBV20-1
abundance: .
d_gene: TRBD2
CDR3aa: CSAAPLAGGPSEQFF
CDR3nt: TGCAGTGCTGCGCCATTAGCGGGAGGGCCAAGTGAGCAGTTCTTC

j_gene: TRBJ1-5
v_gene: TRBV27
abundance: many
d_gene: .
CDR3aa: CASVQTGNSNQPQHF
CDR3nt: TGTGCCAGCGTCCAAACCGGTAATAGCAATCAGCCCCAGCATTTT

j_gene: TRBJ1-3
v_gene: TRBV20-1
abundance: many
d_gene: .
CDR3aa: CSASALSGNTIYF
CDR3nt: TGCAGTGCTAGTGCCCTCTCTGGAAACACCATATATTTT

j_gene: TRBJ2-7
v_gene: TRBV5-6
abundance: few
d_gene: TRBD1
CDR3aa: CASSTGTGTAYEQYF
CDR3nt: TGTGCCAGCAGCACAGGGACAGGAACGGCTTACGAGCAGTACTTC

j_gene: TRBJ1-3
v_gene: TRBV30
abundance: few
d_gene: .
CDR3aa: CAWSWTSGASGNTIYF
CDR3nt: TGTGCCTGGAGTTGGACTTCGGGGGCCTCTGGAAACACCATATATTTT

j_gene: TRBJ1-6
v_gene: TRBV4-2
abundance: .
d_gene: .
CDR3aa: CASSRGSPLHF
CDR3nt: TGTGCCAGCAGCCGCGGGTCACCCCTCCACTTT

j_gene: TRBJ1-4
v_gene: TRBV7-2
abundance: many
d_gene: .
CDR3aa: CASSLALGSNEKLFF
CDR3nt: TGTGCCAGCAGCTTAGCGCTTGGGAGCAATGAAAAACTGTTTTTT

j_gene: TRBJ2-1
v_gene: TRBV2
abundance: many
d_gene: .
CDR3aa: CASSWTSRSNEQFF
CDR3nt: TGTGCCAGCAGTTGGACTTCACGGTCAAATGAGCAGTTCTTC

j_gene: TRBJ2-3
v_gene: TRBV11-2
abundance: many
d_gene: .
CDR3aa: CASSLSGQGRTDTQYF
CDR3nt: TGTGCCAGCAGCTTATCGGGTCAGGGAAGGACAGATACGCAGTATTTT

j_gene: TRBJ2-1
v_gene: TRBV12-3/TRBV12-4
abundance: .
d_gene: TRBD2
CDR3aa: CASCLLAGIYNEQFF
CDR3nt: TGTGCCAGCTGTTTACTAGCGGGAATCTACAATGAGCAGTTCTTC

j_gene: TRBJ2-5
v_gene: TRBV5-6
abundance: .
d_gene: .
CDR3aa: CASDQGIGETQYF
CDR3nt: TGTGCCAGCGATCAGGGAATCGGGGAGACCCAGTACTTC

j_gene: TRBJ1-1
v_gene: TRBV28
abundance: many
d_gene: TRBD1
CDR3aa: CASSLRDRSTEAFF
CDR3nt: TGTGCCAGCAGTCTCCGGGACAGGAGCACTGAAGCTTTCTTT

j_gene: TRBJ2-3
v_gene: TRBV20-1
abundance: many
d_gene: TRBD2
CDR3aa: CSARDRQRGATDTQYF
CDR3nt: TGCAGTGCTAGAGATCGACAGCGGGGGGCCACAGATACGCAGTATTTT

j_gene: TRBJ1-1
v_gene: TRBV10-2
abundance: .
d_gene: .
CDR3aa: CASSQRPWRDSDTEAFF
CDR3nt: TGCGCCAGTTCACAGCGTCCATGGCGGGATTCAGACACTGAAGCTTTCTTT

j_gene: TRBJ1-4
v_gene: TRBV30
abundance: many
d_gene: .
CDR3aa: CAWSIPGGFEKLFF
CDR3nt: TGTGCCTGGAGTATACCGGGGGGTTTCGAAAAACTGTTTTTT

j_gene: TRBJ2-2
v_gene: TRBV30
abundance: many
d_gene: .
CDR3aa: CAWSHGAGELFF
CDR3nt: TGTGCCTGGAGTCATGGGGCCGGGGAGCTGTTTTTT

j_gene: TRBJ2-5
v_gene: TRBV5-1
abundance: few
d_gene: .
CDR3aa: CASSSQGGQETQYF
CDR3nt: TGCGCCAGCAGCTCACAGGGAGGACAAGAGACCCAGTACTTC

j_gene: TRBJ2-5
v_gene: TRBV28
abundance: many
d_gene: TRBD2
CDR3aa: CASSRWASGDEETQYF
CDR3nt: TGTGCCAGCAGTCGGTGGGCTAGCGGGGATGAAGAGACCCAGTACTTC

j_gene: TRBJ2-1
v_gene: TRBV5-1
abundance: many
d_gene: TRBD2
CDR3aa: CASSLELAANEQFF
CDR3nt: TGCGCCAGCAGCTTGGAACTAGCGGCCAATGAGCAGTTCTTC

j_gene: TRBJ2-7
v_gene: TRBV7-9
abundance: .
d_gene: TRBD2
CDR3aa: CASSIGSGSTEQYF
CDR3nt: TGTGCCAGCAGCATCGGTAGCGGGAGTACCGAGCAGTACTTC

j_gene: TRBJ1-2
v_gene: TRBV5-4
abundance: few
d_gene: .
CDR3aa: CASSLILGPRYGYTF
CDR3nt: TGTGCCAGCAGCTTGATCCTTGGGCCCAGATATGGCTACACCTTC

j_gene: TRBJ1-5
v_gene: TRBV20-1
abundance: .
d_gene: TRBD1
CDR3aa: CSATGQGATHVVNSNQPQHF
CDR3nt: TGCAGTGCCACGGGACAGGGGGCAACCCATGTCGTTAATAGCAATCAGCCCCAGCATTTT

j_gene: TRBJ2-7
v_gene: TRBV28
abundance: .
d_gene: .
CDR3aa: CASSSPGTAFYEQYF
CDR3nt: TGTGCCAGCAGTTCTCCCGGGACTGCATTTTACGAGCAGTACTTC

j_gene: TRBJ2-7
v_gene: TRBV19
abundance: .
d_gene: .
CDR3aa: CATSSGAYEQYF
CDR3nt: TGTGCCACCAGTTCAGGGGCCTACGAGCAGTACTTC

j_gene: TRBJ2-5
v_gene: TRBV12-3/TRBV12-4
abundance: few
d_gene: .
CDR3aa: CASSWAGTQETQYF
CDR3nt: TGTGCCAGCAGTTGGGCGGGGACCCAAGAGACCCAGTACTTC

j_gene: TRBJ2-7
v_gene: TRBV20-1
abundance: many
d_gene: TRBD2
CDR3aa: CSARIAGGPSDEQYF
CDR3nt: TGCAGTGCTAGAATAGCGGGAGGGCCTAGTGACGAGCAGTACTTC

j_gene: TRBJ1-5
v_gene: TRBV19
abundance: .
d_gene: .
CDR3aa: CASSILRQPQHF
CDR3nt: TGTGCCAGTAGTATCCTCCGTCAGCCCCAGCATTTT

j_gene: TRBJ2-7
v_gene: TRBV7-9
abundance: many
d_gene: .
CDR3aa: CASSLSGALSYEQYF
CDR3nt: TGTGCCAGCAGCTTAAGTGGTGCTCTCTCCTACGAGCAGTACTTC

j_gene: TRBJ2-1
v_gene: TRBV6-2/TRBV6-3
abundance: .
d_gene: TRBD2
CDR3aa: CDSSSREGPNEQFF
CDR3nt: TGTGACAGCAGCTCCCGGGAGGGCCCAAATGAGCAGTTCTTC

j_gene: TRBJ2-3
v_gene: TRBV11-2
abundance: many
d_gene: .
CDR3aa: CASSPGTTSTDTQYF
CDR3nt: TGTGCCAGCAGCCCAGGGACCACTAGCACAGATACGCAGTATTTT

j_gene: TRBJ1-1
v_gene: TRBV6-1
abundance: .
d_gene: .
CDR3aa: CASSDGRGAFF
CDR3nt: TGTGCCAGCAGTGATGGAAGGGGGGCTTTCTTT

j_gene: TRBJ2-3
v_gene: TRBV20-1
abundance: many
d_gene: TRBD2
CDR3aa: CSAPVAGGADTQYF
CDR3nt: TGCAGTGCCCCTGTAGCGGGAGGGGCAGATACGCAGTATTTT

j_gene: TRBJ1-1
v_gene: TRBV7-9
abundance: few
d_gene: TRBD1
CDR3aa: CASGTGTVNTEAFF
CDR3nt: TGTGCCAGCGGTACCGGGACAGTTAACACTGAAGCTTTCTTT

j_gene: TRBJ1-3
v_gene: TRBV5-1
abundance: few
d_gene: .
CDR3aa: CASSLATGLSGNTIYF
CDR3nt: TGCGCCAGCAGCTTGGCCACAGGCCTCTCTGGAAACACCATATATTTT

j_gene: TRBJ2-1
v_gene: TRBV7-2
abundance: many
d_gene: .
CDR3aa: CASSFSGPHNEQFF
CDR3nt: TGTGCCAGCAGCTTCAGCGGGCCCCACAATGAGCAGTTCTTC

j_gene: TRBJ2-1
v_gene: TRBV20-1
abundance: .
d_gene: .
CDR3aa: CSARGVRGQFF
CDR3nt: TGCAGTGCTAGAGGTGTTCGGGGGCAGTTCTTC

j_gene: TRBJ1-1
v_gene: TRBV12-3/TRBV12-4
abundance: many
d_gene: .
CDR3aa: CASSDNPGHHAATEAFF
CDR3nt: TGTGCCAGCAGCGATAACCCGGGACACCATGCAGCCACTGAAGCTTTCTTT

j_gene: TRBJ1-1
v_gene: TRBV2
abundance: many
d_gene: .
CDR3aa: CATFGGPGRSTEAFF
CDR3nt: TGTGCCACTTTCGGCGGTCCCGGGCGGAGCACTGAAGCTTTCTTT

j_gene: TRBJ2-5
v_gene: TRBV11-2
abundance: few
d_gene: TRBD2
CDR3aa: CASSFSTSEPETQYF
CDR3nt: TGTGCCAGCAGCTTTTCCACTAGCGAACCAGAGACCCAGTACTTC

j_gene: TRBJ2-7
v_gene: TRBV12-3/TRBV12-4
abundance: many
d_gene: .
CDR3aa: CASSTSGITSYEQYF
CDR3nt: TGTGCCAGCAGTACCTCCGGGATTACCTCCTACGAGCAGTACTTC

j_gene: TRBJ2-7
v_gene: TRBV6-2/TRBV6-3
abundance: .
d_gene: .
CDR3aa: CASSYRPGSEQYF
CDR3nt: TGTGCCAGCAGTTACCGACCCGGGTCCGAGCAGTACTTC

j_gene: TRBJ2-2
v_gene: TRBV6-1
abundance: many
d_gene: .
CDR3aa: CASSVLGGRNTGELFF
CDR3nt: TGTGCCAGCAGCGTTCTCGGTGGTCGGAACACCGGGGAGCTGTTTTTT

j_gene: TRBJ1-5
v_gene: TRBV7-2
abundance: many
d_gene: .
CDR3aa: CASSLKGGNQPQHF
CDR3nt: TGTGCCAGCAGCTTAAAAGGAGGCAATCAGCCCCAGCATTTT

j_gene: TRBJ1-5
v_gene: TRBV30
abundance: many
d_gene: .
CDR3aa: CAWGRSEPQHF
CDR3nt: TGTGCCTGGGGCCGGTCCGAGCCCCAGCATTTT

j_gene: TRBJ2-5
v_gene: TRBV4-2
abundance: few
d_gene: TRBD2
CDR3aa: CASSQGSSREGETQYF
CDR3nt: TGTGCCAGCAGCCAAGGATCTAGCCGGGAGGGGGAGACCCAGTACTTC

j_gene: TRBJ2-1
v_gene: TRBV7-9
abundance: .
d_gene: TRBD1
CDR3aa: CASSLGRQGFNEQFF
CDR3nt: TGTGCCAGCAGCTTAGGGAGACAGGGGTTCAATGAGCAGTTCTTC

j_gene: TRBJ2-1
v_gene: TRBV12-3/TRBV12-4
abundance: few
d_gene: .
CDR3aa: CASGPAQGAEWDGYNEQFF
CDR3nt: TGTGCCAGCGGCCCCGCACAGGGAGCGGAGTGGGACGGATACAATGAGCAGTTCTTC

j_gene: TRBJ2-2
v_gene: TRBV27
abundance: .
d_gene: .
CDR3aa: CASSLSQAGELFF
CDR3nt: TGTGCCAGCAGTTTATCGCAGGCCGGGGAGCTGTTTTTT

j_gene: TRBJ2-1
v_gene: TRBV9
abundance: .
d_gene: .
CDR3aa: CASSVALEPHNEQFF
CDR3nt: TGTGCCAGCAGCGTAGCCCTAGAACCGCACAATGAGCAGTTCTTC

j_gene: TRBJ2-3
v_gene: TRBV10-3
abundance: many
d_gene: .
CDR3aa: CAISGPTDTQYF
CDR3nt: TGTGCCATCAGTGGGCCCACAGATACGCAGTATTTT

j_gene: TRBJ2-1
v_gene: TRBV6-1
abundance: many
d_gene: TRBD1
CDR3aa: CATGPGTGSYNEQFF
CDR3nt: TGTGCCACAGGTCCCGGGACAGGGTCCTACAATGAGCAGTTCTTC